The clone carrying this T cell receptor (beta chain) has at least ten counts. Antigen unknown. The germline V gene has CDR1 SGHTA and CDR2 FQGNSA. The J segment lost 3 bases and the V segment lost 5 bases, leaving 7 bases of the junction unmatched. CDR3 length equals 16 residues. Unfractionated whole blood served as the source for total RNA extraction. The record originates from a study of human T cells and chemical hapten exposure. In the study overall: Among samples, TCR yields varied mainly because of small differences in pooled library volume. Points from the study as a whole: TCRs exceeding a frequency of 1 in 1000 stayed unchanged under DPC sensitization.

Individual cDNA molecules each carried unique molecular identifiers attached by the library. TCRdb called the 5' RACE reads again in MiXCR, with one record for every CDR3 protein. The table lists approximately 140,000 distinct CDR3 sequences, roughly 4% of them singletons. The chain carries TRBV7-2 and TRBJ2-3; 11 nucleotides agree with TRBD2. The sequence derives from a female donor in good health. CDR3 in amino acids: CASSPPSGGLTDTQYF. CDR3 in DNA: TGTGCCAGCAGCCCACCTAGCGGGGGGTTGACAGATACGCAGTATTTT.